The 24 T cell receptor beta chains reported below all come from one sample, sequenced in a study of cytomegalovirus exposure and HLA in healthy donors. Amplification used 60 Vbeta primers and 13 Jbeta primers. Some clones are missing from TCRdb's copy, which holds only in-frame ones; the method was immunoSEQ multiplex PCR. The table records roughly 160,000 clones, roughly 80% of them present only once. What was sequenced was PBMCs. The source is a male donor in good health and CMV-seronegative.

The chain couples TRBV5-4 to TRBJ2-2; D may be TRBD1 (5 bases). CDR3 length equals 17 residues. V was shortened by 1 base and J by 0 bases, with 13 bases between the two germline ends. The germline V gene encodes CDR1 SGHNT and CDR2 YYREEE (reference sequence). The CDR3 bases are TGTGCCAGCAGCTTGAGGGCAGGGCTTGCGAACACCGGGGAGCTGTTTTTT. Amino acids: CASSLRAGLANTGELFF. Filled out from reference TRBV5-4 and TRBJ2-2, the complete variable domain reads ETGVTQSPTHLIKTRGQQVTLRCSSQSGHNTVSWYQQALGQGPQFIFQYYREEENGRGNFPPRFSGLQFPNYSSELNVNALELDDSALYLCASSLRAGLANTGELFFGEGSRLTVL.

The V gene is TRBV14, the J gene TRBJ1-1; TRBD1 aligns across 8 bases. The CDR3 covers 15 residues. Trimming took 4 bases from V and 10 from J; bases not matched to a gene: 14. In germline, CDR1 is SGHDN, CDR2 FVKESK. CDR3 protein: CASSPTSRDRRGAFF. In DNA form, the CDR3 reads TGTGCCAGCAGCCCTACCTCAAGGGACAGGCGGGGAGCTTTCTTT.

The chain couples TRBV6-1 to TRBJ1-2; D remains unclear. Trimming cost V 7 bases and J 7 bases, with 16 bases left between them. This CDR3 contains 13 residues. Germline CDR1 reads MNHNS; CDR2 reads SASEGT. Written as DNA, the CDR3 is TGTGCCAGCACTCCTGAAAGCAGGTCTGGCTACACCTTC. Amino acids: CASTPESRSGYTF.

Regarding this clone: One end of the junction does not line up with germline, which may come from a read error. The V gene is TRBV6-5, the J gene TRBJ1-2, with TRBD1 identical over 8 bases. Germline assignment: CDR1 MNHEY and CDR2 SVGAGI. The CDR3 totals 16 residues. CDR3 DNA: TGTGCCAGCAGTTACTCGTCCGGCAGGGGGCACGATGGCTACCCCTTC. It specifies CASSYSSGRGHDGYPF.

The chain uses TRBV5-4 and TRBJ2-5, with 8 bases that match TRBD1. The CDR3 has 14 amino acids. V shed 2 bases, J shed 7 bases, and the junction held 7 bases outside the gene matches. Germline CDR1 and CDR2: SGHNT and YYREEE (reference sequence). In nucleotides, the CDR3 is TGTGCCAGCAGCTTCCGGCAGGGGGCCGTGACCCAGTACTTC. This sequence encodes CASSFRQGAVTQYF.

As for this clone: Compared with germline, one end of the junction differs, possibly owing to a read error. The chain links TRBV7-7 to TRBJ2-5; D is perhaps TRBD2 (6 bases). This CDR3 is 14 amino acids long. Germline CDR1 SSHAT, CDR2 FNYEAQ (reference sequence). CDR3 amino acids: CASSSSGGVETQYF. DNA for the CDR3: TGTGCTAGCAGCTCCAGCGGAGGGGTAGAGACCCAGTACTTC.

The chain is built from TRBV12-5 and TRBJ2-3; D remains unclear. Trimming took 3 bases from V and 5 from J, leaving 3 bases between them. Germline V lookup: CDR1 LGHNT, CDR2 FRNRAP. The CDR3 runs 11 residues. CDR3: CASGFLDTQYF. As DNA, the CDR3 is TGTGCTAGTGGTTTCTTAGATACGCAGTATTTT.

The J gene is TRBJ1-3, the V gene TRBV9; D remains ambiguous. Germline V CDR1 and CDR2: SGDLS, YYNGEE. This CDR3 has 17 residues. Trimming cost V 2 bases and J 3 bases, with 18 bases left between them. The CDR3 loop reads CASSVLGSAALGNTIYF. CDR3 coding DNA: TGTGCCAGCAGCGTCCTAGGCAGCGCGGCACTTGGAAACACCATATATTTT.

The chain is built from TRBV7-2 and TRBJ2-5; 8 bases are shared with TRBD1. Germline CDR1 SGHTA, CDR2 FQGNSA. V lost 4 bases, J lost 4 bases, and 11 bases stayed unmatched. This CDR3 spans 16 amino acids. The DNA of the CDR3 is TGTGCCAGCAGCTACCGAAAGACAGGGGTCCCAGAGACCCAGTACTTC. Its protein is CASSYRKTGVPETQYF.

In nucleotides, the CDR3 is TGTGCCAGCAGTTACTCAACCAACTCCAATCAGCCCCAGCATTTT. The encoded protein is CASSYSTNSNQPQHF. V and J are TRBV6-6 and TRBJ1-5, with D uncertain. CDR3 length: 15 amino acids. The V and J ends lost 0 bases and 3 bases respectively, with 9 bases between them. Germline V gene sequence: CDR1 MNHNY, CDR2 SVGAGI (reference sequence).

Here the CDR3 reads CASSIKTGERDTQYF. CDR3 coding DNA: TGTGCCAGCAGCATCAAGACAGGGGAAAGAGATACGCAGTATTTT. V gene TRBV5-4 combines with J gene TRBJ2-3, with 8 bases that match TRBD1. Looked up from germline, CDR1 is SGHNT and CDR2 is YYREEE (reference sequence). Trimming removed 4 bases from V and 5 bases from J; junction bases left unmatched: 9. This CDR3 has 15 residues.

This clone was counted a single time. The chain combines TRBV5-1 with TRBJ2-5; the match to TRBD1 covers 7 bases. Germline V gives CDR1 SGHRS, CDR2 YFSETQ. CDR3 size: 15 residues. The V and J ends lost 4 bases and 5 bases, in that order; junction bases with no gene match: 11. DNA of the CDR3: TGCGCCAGCAGCGAGACAGGGATAACGAGGGAGACCCAGTACTTC. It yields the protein CASSETGITRETQYF. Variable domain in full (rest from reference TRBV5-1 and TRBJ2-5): KAGVTQTPRYLIKTRGQQVTLSCSPISGHRSVSWYQQTPGQGLQFLFEYFSETQRNKGNFPGRFSGRQFSNSRSEMNVSTLELGDSALYLCASSETGITRETQYFGPGTRLLVL.

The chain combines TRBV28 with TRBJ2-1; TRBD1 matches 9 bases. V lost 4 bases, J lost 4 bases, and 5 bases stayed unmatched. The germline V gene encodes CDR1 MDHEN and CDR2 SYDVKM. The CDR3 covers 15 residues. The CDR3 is CASSSGTGRYNEQFF. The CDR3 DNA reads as TGTGCCAGCAGTTCCGGGACAGGGCGTTACAATGAGCAGTTCTTC.

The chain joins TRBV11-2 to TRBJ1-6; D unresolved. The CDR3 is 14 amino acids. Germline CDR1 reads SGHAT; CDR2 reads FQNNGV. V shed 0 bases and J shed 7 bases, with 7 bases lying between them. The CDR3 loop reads CASSLDLGNSPLHF. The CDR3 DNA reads TGTGCCAGCAGCTTAGATCTTGGCAATTCACCCCTCCACTTT.

The CDR3 protein is CAISREGQGEETQYF. The CDR3 nucleotides are TGTGCCATCAGCCGAGAGGGACAGGGAGAGGAGACCCAGTACTTC. The V gene is TRBV10-3, the J gene TRBJ2-5; 9 bases agree with TRBD1. The V gene's germline CDR1 is ENHRY and CDR2 SYGVKD. The CDR3 spans 15 residues. Trimming cost V 6 bases and J 5 bases; bases outside gene matches: 10.

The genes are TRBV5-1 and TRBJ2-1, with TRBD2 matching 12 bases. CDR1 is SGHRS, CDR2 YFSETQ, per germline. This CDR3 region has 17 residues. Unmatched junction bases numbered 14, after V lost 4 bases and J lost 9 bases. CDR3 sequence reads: CASSPVRASGGAGEQFF. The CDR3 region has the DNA TGCGCCAGCAGCCCGGTGAGGGCTAGCGGGGGGGCCGGTGAGCAGTTCTTC.

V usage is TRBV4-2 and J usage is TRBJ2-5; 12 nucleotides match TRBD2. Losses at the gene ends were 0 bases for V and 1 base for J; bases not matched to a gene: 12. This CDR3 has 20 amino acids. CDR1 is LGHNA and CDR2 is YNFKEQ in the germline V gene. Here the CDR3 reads CASSQEPGLAGPGSQETQYF. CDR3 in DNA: TGTGCCAGCAGCCAAGAACCGGGACTAGCGGGCCCCGGGAGCCAAGAGACCCAGTACTTC.

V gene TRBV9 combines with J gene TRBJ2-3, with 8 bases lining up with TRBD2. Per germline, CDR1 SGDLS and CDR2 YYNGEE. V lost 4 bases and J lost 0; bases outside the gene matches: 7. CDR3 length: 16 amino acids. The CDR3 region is CASSPSGGPSTDTQYF. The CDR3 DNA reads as TGTGCCAGCAGCCCCAGCGGGGGCCCGAGCACAGATACGCAGTATTTT. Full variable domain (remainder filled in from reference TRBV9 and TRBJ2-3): DSGVTQTPKHLITATGQRVTLRCSPRSGDLSVYWYQQSLDQGLQFLIQYYNGEERAKGNILERFSAQQFPDLHSELNLSSLELGDSALYFCASSPSGGPSTDTQYFGPGTRLTVL.

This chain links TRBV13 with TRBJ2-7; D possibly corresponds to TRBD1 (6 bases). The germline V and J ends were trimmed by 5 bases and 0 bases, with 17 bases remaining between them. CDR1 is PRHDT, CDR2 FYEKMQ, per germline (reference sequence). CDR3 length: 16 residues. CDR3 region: CASSQGLEDVSYEQYF. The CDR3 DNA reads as TGTGCCAGCAGCCAGGGGTTAGAAGATGTCTCCTACGAGCAGTACTTC.

CDR3 in amino acids: CASSSGQGAGKTQYF. Written as DNA, the CDR3 is TGCGCCAGCAGCTCCGGACAGGGGGCTGGGAAGACCCAGTACTTC. This chain joins TRBV5-1 and TRBJ2-5, with 11 nucleotides matching TRBD1. V was pared by 3 bases and J by 6 bases, with 7 bases of the junction left unmatched. CDR1 is SGHRS and CDR2 is YFSETQ in the germline V gene. This CDR3 has 15 residues.

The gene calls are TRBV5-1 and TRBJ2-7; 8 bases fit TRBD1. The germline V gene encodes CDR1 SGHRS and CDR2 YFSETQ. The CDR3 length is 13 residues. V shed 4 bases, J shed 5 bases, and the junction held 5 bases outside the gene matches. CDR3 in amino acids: CASSQAGGHEQYF. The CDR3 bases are TGCGCCAGCAGCCAGGCAGGGGGCCACGAGCAGTACTTC.

CDR3 region: CASSFPKGLAGGFLNNEQFF. The DNA for the CDR3 is TGCGCCAGCAGCTTCCCAAAAGGACTAGCGGGGGGTTTCCTGAACAATGAGCAGTTCTTC. The chain combines TRBV5-1 with TRBJ2-1, with 14 bases aligning to TRBD2. CDR1 and CDR2 (germline): SGHRS, YFSETQ. This CDR3 is built from 20 residues. Losses at the gene ends were 2 bases for V and 5 bases for J; bases not matched to a gene: 15.

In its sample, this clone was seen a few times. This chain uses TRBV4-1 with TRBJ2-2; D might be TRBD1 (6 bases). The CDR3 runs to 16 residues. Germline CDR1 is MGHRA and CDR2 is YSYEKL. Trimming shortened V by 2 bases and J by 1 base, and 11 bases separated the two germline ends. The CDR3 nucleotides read TGCGCCAGCAGCCAAATGAAGACAGGGAACACCGGGGAGCTGTTTTTT. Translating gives CASSQMKTGNTGELFF.

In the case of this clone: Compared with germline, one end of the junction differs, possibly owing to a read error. CDR3 amino acids: CASRMDRDYGYPF. The CDR3 nucleotides are TGTGCCAGTAGGATGGACCGGGACTATGGCTACCCCTTC. The V and J genes are TRBV19 and TRBJ1-2; D possibly corresponds to TRBD1 (5 bases). Germline V CDR1 and CDR2: LNHDA, SQIVND (reference sequence). This CDR3 is 13 amino acids long.